Included here is one T cell receptor beta chain sequence, with context. This specimen comes from a study of blood T cell repertoires in COVID-19. Overall study: T cells, B-cell-depleted T cells, or PBMCs provided the cDNA or gDNA that served as material.

V was clipped by 6 bases and J by 4 bases; unmatched bases: 5. Germline V gene lookup returns CDR1 WNHNN and CDR2 SYGVQD (reference sequence). The CDR3 totals 16 residues. The protocol was immunoSEQ multiplex PCR, while the TCRdb copy is restricted to in-frame clones and leaves out a portion. Of about 60,000 clones in the sample, about 85% are singletons; the top ten hold about 15%. The sequence came from a human donor in a cohort sampled during active COVID-19. Sequences were obtained from peripheral blood. V is TRBV10-1 and J is TRBJ2-2; 13 nucleotides match TRBD2. CDR3 protein: CASSGLAGVSTGELFF. In DNA form, the CDR3 reads TGCGCCAGCAGCGGACTAGCGGGAGTAAGCACCGGGGAGCTGTTTTTT.